Sequencing of this T cell receptor beta chain was carried out in a study of T cell responses to AZD1222 COVID-19 vaccine. On this clone: Its antigen remains unidentified.

The study, taken as a whole, reports: A rise in Spike-specific TCR breadth and depth followed two AZD1222 doses. Within unmutated variant regions lay the reported targets of nearly half of spike-specific TCRs. Just a handful of AZD1222 recipients were seropositive at baseline. There were mostly white British donors and more females than males, and clonal diversity was possibly underestimated.

With 0 bases removed from V and 6 bases from J, the gap between germline ends came to 3 bases. This CDR3 is 11 amino acids long. Germline CDR1 reads ENHRY; CDR2 reads SYGVKD. Sequencing was performed with immunoSEQ multiplex PCR; in TCRdb, only in-frame clones are kept and a portion is missing. This sample has 140,000 to 150,000 clones, with about 87% found just once. The chain employs TRBV10-3 and TRBJ2-7; D ambiguous. The receptor was derived from an adult in good health. The specimen comprised peripheral blood, sampled on day 0 of AZD1222 vaccination. The CDR3 DNA reads as TGTGCCATCAGTGAGTCCCCCGAGCAGTACTTC. This sequence encodes CAISESPEQYF.